The next 18 T cell receptor beta chains were all read from a single sample in a study of blood T cell repertoires in COVID-19. Produced via immunoSEQ multiplex PCR; TCRdb's table is partial and in-frame only. The repertoire includes fewer than 400,000 clones, around four fifths of them detected once, and 3% sits in the top ten. Sequencing input: peripheral blood. Source of these receptors: a man aged 25 to 40 with active or convalescent COVID-19.

The chain carries TRBV7-2 and TRBJ2-1, with TRBD2 matching over 7 bases. Germline values: CDR1 SGHTA, CDR2 FQGNSA. CDR3 length: 17 amino acids. V was pared by 3 bases and J by 0 bases, with 8 bases of the junction left unmatched. CDR3 nucleotide sequence: TGTGCCAGCAGCTTTTCCGCGGGAGCCAGCTCCTACAATGAGCAGTTCTTC. It translates to CASSFSAGASSYNEQFF.

This chain links TRBV7-2 with TRBJ2-4; 7 nucleotides match TRBD2. This CDR3 spans 16 amino acids. Germline assignment: CDR1 SGHTA and CDR2 FQGNSA. Trimming removed 1 base from V and 6 bases from J; junction bases left unmatched: 9. The CDR3 sequence is CASSLGGGGEGNIQYF. The CDR3 nucleotides are TGTGCCAGCAGCTTAGGGGGCGGAGGGGAGGGAAACATTCAGTACTTC.

At least ten counts were recorded for this clone. The chain couples TRBV9 to TRBJ2-7, with 9 bases matching TRBD2. Germline CDR1 is SGDLS and CDR2 is YYNGEE. The CDR3 runs 14 residues. The V segment lost 0 bases and the J segment 4 bases; nucleotides outside the gene matches: 2. The CDR3 bases are TGTGCCAGCAGCGTAGTACTAGCGGGTTACGAGCAGTACTTC. This encodes CASSVVLAGYEQYF.

V and J are TRBV5-8 and TRBJ1-5, with D perhaps matching TRBD1 (5 bases). CDR3 length: 15 residues. CDR1 is SGHTS, CDR2 YDEGEE, per germline. Between the trimmed V and J ends, which lost 1 base and 1 base, there was a span of 9 bases. CDR3 sequence reads: CASSLRGRSNQPQHF. For the CDR3, the DNA is TGTGCCAGCAGCTTGAGGGGAAGGAGCAATCAGCCCCAGCATTTT.

V and J are TRBV28 and TRBJ2-5; 10 bases line up with TRBD2. V was pared by 3 bases and J by 5 bases, with 12 bases of the junction left unmatched. Germline V gene sequence: CDR1 MDHEN, CDR2 SYDVKM. The CDR3 loop spans 17 amino acids. The CDR3 sequence is CASSFVLAGVTSETQYF. CDR3 in DNA: TGTGCCAGCAGTTTCGTCCTAGCGGGAGTAACGAGTGAGACCCAGTACTTC.

The genes are TRBV19 and TRBJ2-1, with D possibly being TRBD2 (6 bases). This CDR3 region has 16 residues. The V end was cut by 5 bases, the J end by 7 bases, with 21 bases between. Germline CDR1 reads LNHDA; CDR2 reads SQIVND (reference sequence). The CDR3 protein is CASSFVAAPLRNEQFF. For the CDR3, the DNA is TGTGCCAGTAGTTTCGTAGCGGCTCCACTGAGGAATGAGCAGTTCTTC.

The chain employs TRBV7-2 and TRBJ1-5; D not resolved. This CDR3 is 15 amino acids long. Trimming left V 4 bases short and J 6 bases short, with 16 bases between. Germline V lookup: CDR1 SGHTA, CDR2 FQGNSA. DNA for the CDR3: TGTGCCAGCAGCTCCCAAGTGGGCGTCGGTCAGCCCCAGCATTTT. Residues: CASSSQVGVGQPQHF.

The chain employs TRBV27 and TRBJ2-4, with TRBD2 identical over 12 bases. The CDR3 sequence is 16 residues long. V was clipped by 6 bases and J by 5 bases; unmatched bases: 8. CDR1 is MNHEY, CDR2 SMNVEV, per germline (reference sequence). CDR3 nucleotides: TGTGCCAGCAGCCTAGCGGGAGGGTCCAATCAAAACATTCAGTACTTC. Translation gives CASSLAGGSNQNIQYF.

The table lists this clone with a few counts. V and J are TRBV27 and TRBJ1-1; 10 nucleotides align to TRBD1. V was clipped by 4 bases and J by 9 bases; unmatched bases: 8. Looked up from germline, CDR1 is MNHEY and CDR2 is SMNVEV (reference sequence). CDR3 length: 14 residues. The CDR3 region is CASSSTGTGVQAFF. For the CDR3, the DNA is TGTGCCAGCAGTTCAACCGGGACAGGGGTTCAAGCTTTCTTT.

The chain uses TRBV24-1 and TRBJ2-3; tentative D call: TRBD1 (6 bases). V was clipped by 4 bases and J by 3 bases, with 13 bases between them. Germline V gene sequence: CDR1 KGHDR, CDR2 SFDVKD. The CDR3 is made up of 15 amino acids. This chain's CDR3 is CATSELFRGTDTQYF. DNA of the CDR3: TGTGCCACCAGTGAGTTATTTAGGGGGACAGATACGCAGTATTTT.

The rearrangement links TRBV7-9 to TRBJ2-5; D is perhaps TRBD2 (5 bases). The CDR3 has 14 amino acids. Germline CDR1 reads SEHNR; CDR2 reads FQNEAQ (reference sequence). V was pared by 0 bases and J by 5 bases, with 10 bases between. The DNA for the CDR3 is TGTGCCAGCAGCTTAGCTTTCGGGGTGGAGACCCAGTACTTC. Amino acids: CASSLAFGVETQYF.

This clone has just one count. The chain is built from TRBV6-5 and TRBJ1-1; unclear D gene. V lost 9 bases, J lost 1 base, and 15 bases lay in between. This CDR3 spans 14 amino acids. Per germline, CDR1 MNHEY and CDR2 SVGAGI. This CDR3 reads CASNLLPSNTEAFF. CDR3 nucleotide sequence: TGTGCCAGTAATCTACTACCCTCGAACACTGAAGCTTTCTTT.

J is TRBJ2-1 and V is TRBV7-6, with a possible D match to TRBD1 (7 bases). CDR3 length equals 15 residues. V gave up 2 bases and J gave up 2 bases, with 10 bases separating them. The germline V gene has CDR1 SGHVS and CDR2 FNYEAQ. The CDR3 here is CASSLPGGPYNEQFF. The CDR3, as DNA: TGTGCCAGCAGCTTACCAGGGGGGCCCTACAATGAGCAGTTCTTC. The full variable domain, in which reference TRBV7-6 and TRBJ2-1 provide the parts outside the CDR3, is GAGVSQSPRYKVTKRGQDVALRCDPISGHVSLYWYRQALGQGPEFLTYFNYEAQQDKSGLPNDRFSAERPEGSISTLTIQRTEQRDSAMYRCASSLPGGPYNEQFFGPGTRLTVL.

V is TRBV19 and J is TRBJ1-1; D is undetermined. The CDR3 extends over 14 amino acids. Trimming took off 5 bases at V and 4 bases at J, with 14 bases between the two ends. CDR1 LNHDA and CDR2 SQIVND come from the germline V gene (reference sequence). The CDR3 coding sequence is TGTGCCAGTAGTGTCCCCGTCCCGGGCACTGAAGCTTTCTTT. This encodes CASSVPVPGTEAFF.

The chain employs TRBV7-9 and TRBJ2-2; D might be TRBD1 (6 bases). This CDR3 spans 17 amino acids. CDR1 SEHNR and CDR2 FQNEAQ come from the germline V gene (reference sequence). The ends were cut back, 5 bases at V and 0 bases at J, with 16 bases in the middle. The CDR3 DNA is TGTGCCAGCAGCGATCTTGGGGGCTATACGAACACCGGGGAGCTGTTTTTT. Encoded protein: CASSDLGGYTNTGELFF.

The chain is built from TRBV5-5 and TRBJ1-1; D is uncertain. V shed 6 bases and J shed 1 base, with 16 bases lying between them. CDR3 length equals 15 residues. The V gene's germline CDR1 is SGHKS and CDR2 YYEKEE (reference sequence). The CDR3 DNA sequence: TGTGCCAGCAAACTTGCCCGGGAGGCGAACACTGAAGCTTTCTTT. Its translation: CASKLAREANTEAFF. The full variable domain, with the rest looked up from reference TRBV5-5 and TRBJ1-1, is DAGVTQSPTHLIKTRGQQVTLRCSPISGHKSVSWYQQVLGQGPQFIFQYYEKEERGRGNFPDRFSARQFPNYSSELNVNALLLGDSALYLCASKLAREANTEAFFGQGTRLTVV.

The J gene is TRBJ1-1, the V gene TRBV24-1, with 8 bases fitting TRBD1. This CDR3 spans 16 amino acids. The V and J ends lost 3 bases and 4 bases, in that order; junction bases with no gene match: 9. CDR1 and CDR2 (germline): KGHDR, SFDVKD. The CDR3 sequence: CATSDKDRGRITEAFF. The CDR3 DNA is TGTGCCACCAGTGATAAAGACAGGGGCCGAATCACTGAAGCTTTCTTT.

V and J are TRBV2 and TRBJ2-3; TRBD2 matches at 10 bases. The germline gives CDR1 SNHLY, CDR2 FYNNEI. This CDR3 is 17 amino acids long. J lost 1 base, V lost 3 bases, and 7 bases had no gene match. Written as DNA, the CDR3 is TGTGCCAGCAGTGAGGGCAGCGGGGGGGCCCGCACAGATACGCAGTATTTT. It specifies CASSEGSGGARTDTQYF.